This is a list of T cell receptor beta chains from one sample in a study of blood T cell repertoires in COVID-19. Sequenced by immunoSEQ multiplex PCR; TCRdb stores in-frame clones only, minus some. This table holds around 470,000 clones, roughly nine tenths found once. Source material: peripheral blood. The receptor set was obtained from a man aged 18-30 years with COVID-19, enrolled during active disease. Each CDR3 is given with its conserved first and last residue. The D gene is left open where the match is weak. Expanded clones are given a class, and other clones once, few, many or no size at all.

clone size,D gene,V gene,J gene,CDR3 protein,CDR3 DNA
once,TRBD1,TRBV2,TRBJ2-7,CASSEAGGQAHEQYF,TGTGCCAGCAGTGAAGCGGGGGGACAGGCCCACGAGCAGTACTTC
.,.,TRBV5-5,TRBJ1-5,CASSYHTDQPQHF,TGTGCCAGCAGCTACCACACAGATCAGCCCCAGCATTTT
.,TRBD1,TRBV25-1,TRBJ2-1,CASSEGTGGWNEQFF,TGTGCCAGCAGTGAAGGGACAGGGGGCTGGAATGAGCAGTTCTTC
.,.,TRBV21-1,TRBJ2-1,CASSIGRRSYNEQFF,TGTGCCAGCAGCATTGGACGGAGGAGTTACAATGAGCAGTTCTTC
.,TRBD2,TRBV11-2,TRBJ2-5,CASSSQIGGTKETQYF,TGTGCCAGCAGTTCCCAGATCGGCGGGACTAAAGAGACCCAGTACTTC
.,TRBD2,TRBV5-1,TRBJ2-1,CASSLVGGSLYNEQFF,TGCGCCAGCAGCTTGGTGGGCGGGAGTCTCTACAATGAGCAGTTCTTC
.,TRBD2,TRBV10-1,TRBJ2-2,CASTAGSNTGELFF,TGCGCCAGCACAGCGGGATCGAACACCGGGGAGCTGTTTTTT
few,TRBD1,TRBV4-2,TRBJ1-6,CASSQGRDRASPLHF,TGTGCCAGCAGCCAAGGTCGGGACAGGGCATCACCCCTCCACTTT
.,.,TRBV5-1,TRBJ2-1,CASSLLGENEQFF,TGCGCCAGCAGCTTGTTGGGAGAAAATGAGCAGTTCTTC
.,.,TRBV6-5,TRBJ1-1,CASSYRGGGTEAFF,TGTGCCAGCAGTTACCGGGGAGGGGGTACTGAAGCTTTCTTT
.,TRBD1,TRBV7-3,TRBJ2-7,CASSPWTGAEQYF,TGTGCCAGCAGCCCTTGGACAGGGGCCGAGCAGTACTTC
.,TRBD1,TRBV27,TRBJ1-1,CASSWTGRTEAFF,TGTGCCAGCAGTTGGACAGGGCGGACTGAAGCTTTCTTT
few,.,TRBV2,TRBJ2-4,CASGGLSLNIQYF,TGTGCCAGCGGGGGACTCTCGTTGAACATTCAGTACTTC
once,.,TRBV19,TRBJ2-5,CASSKTGLYQETQYF,TGTGCCAGTAGTAAGACAGGATTGTACCAAGAGACCCAGTACTTC
.,TRBD2,TRBV7-3,TRBJ2-1,CASSLGTSGTGEQFF,TGTGCCAGCAGCCTAGGGACTAGCGGGACAGGCGAGCAGTTCTTC
.,TRBD2,TRBV7-2,TRBJ2-3,CASSSGTSGVDTQYF,TGTGCCAGCAGCTCCGGGACTAGCGGCGTAGATACGCAGTATTTT